This T cell receptor beta chain is from a study of blood T cell repertoires in COVID-19. The germline gives CDR1 LNHDA, CDR2 SQIVND (reference sequence). J was trimmed by 4 bases and V by 6 bases; bases with no gene match: 10. This CDR3 spans 15 amino acids. The protocol was immunoSEQ multiplex PCR, while the TCRdb copy is restricted to in-frame clones and leaves out a portion. The table lists about 130,000 clones, roughly 85% of them singletons. The clonotype comes from a human donor in a cohort sampled during active COVID-19. The chain carries TRBV19 and TRBJ2-5, with 8 bases that match TRBD1. Material: peripheral blood. Here the CDR3 DNA reads TGTGCCAGTAGGGGATCGGACAGGGCGGGAGAGACCCAGTACTTC. Its translation is CASRGSDRAGETQYF.